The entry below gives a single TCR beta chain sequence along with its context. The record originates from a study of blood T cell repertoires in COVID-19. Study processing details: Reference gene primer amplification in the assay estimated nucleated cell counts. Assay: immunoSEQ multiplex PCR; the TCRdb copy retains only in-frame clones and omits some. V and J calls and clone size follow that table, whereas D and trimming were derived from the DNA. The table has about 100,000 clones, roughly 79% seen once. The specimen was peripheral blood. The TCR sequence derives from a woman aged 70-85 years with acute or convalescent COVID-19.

The CDR3 DNA follows: TGTGCCAGCCAGAGGTTTAGCAATCAGCCCCAGCATTTT. This translates into CASQRFSNQPQHF. The chain carries TRBV27 and TRBJ1-5, with unresolved D. The germline CDR1 and CDR2 sequences are MNHEY and SMNVEV (reference sequence). CDR3 length: 13 amino acids. V was shortened by 8 bases and J by 0 bases, with 8 bases between the two germline ends.